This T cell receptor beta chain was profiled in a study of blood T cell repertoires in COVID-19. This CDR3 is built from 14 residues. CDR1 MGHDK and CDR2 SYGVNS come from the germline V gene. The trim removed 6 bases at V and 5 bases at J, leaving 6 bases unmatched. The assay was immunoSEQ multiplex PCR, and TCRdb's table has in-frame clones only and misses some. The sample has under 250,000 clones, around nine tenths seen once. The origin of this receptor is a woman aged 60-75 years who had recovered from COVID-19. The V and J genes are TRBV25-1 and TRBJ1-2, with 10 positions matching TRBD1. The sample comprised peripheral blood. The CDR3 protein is CASRGDRGRYGYTF. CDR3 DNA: TGTGCCAGCAGAGGAGACAGGGGGCGGTATGGCTACACCTTC.